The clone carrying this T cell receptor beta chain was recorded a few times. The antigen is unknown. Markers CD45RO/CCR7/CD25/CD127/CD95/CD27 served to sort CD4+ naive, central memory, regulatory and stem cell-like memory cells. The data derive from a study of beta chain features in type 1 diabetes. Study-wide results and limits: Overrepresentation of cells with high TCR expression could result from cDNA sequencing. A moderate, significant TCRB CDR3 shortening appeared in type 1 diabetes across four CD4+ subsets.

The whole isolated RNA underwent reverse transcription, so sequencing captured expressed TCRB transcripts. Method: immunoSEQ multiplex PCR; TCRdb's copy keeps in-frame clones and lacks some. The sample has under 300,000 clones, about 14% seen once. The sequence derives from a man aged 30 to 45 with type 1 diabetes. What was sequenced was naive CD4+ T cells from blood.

CDR3 residues: CASSPRTGTTMRQFF. For the CDR3, the DNA is TGTGCCAGCAGTCCCAGGACAGGTACTACAATGAGACAGTTCTTC. This chain links TRBV27 with TRBJ2-1, with TRBD1 matching over 7 bases. The CDR3 runs to 15 residues. V shed 5 bases and J 13 bases; nucleotides not matched to a gene: 17. Germline CDR1 and CDR2: MNHEY and SMNVEV (reference sequence).